This T cell receptor (beta chain) was observed in a study of blood T cell repertoires in COVID-19. Study-level information: In each case, the material was cDNA or gDNA derived from T cells, B-cell-depleted T cells, or PBMCs.

Measured with immunoSEQ multiplex PCR; TCRdb has only the in-frame clones, and not every one. The data show fewer than 200,000 clones, 83% seen once. Germline CDR1 LNHDA, CDR2 SQIVND (reference sequence). The CDR3 consists of 15 residues. V lost 3 bases and J lost 0, with 12 bases in between. Regarding this clone: Other DNA sequences in the same sample also yield this CDR3.

This TCR came from a human donor in a cohort sampled during active COVID-19. Sequencing used peripheral blood. This chain connects TRBV19 to TRBJ2-7, with a tentative D call TRBD2 (7 bases). CDR3 nucleotide sequence: TGTGCCAGTAGTATGGGGGGCGGGAGCTCCTACGAGCAGTACTTC. Translating gives CASSMGGGSSYEQYF. The complete variable domain, with remaining parts taken from reference TRBV19 and TRBJ2-7, reads DGGITQSPKYLFRKEGQNVTLSCEQNLNHDAMYWYRQDPGQGLRLIYYSQIVNDFQKGDIAEGYSVSREKKESFPLTVTSAQKNPTAFYLCASSMGGGSSYEQYFGPGTRLTVT.